This TCR beta chain stems from a study of Ad26.COV2.S vaccination and SARS-CoV-2 variants listed by TCRdb under 2021. For context, the study as a whole: Sequencing of the TCRbeta repertoire served to evaluate the specificity and breadth of SARS-CoV-2-reactive T cell receptors following Ad26.COV2.S vaccination. The TCR-sequenced set comprised about 32 samples: some 20 Ad26.COV2.S vaccine recipients, 5 placebo recipients and 8 SARS-CoV-2 convalescent individuals. Study-wide findings and limitations: The authors noted that total T cell responses may have been underestimated by the TCR breadth and depth analyses. After vaccination, spike-specific CD8+ and CD4+ T cell responses were reported to show substantial breadth. Ad26.COV2.S recipients had higher spike-specific TCR breadth than placebo recipients (P = 0.0014). Comparable non-spike TCR breadth was observed between vaccine and placebo recipients, consistent with only spike being contained in the vaccine.

The immunoSEQ Assay was used to sequence TCRbeta CDR3 regions. After extraction, genomic DNA underwent amplification by bias-controlled multiplex PCR, followed by high-throughput sequencing. The study's processing was this. To quantify the absolute abundance of every unique TCRbeta CDR3 region, sequences were collapsed and filtered. T cell fraction was estimated by normalization of TCRbeta template counts to usable DNA, with usable DNA being measured through amplification of reference genes present in all nucleated cells. Repertoire TCRs were annotated as SARS-CoV-2-specific when V gene, CDR3 amino acid sequence and J gene were exactly matched to a known reactive TCR set. The reference SARS-CoV-2 TCR set was obtained from MIRA and was filtered for enrichment in COVID-19-positive ImmuneCODE repertoires, whereby public or cross-reactive TCRs were removed. Drawing on the MIRA antigens, annotated TCRs were analysed further at the level of specific ORF or position within ORF. Breadth was defined as the number of annotated unique rearrangements divided by the total number of unique productive rearrangements, and depth was defined as the summed frequency of the annotated unique rearrangements. Two-sided Wilcoxon rank-sum tests were used to compare TCR breadth between groups. The clones in this table, taken by TCRdb from immuneACCESS, are in-frame only. Not every clone is retained; where verified, under half of the shortfall comes from an unresolved V gene, and the cause of the rest is unknown. V, J and clone size reflect that table, while D and trimming were determined from the DNA. This sample holds approximately 340,000 clones; around 90% were observed only once. About 3.9% of the sample lies in the top ten.

The germline ends are 18 bases apart after V is trimmed by 5 bases and J by 0 bases. Taken from the germline V gene, the CDR1 and CDR2 loops are SGHTA and FQGNSA. The CDR3, cysteine through phenylalanine, is 17 amino acids long. Just the 51-base CDR3 DNA is kept, in frame starting at base 1. Comments on this clone: Its antigen specificity is not known. Base qualities were left out, and no much larger clone turns up one base away.

The label giving this sample's time point can be read as: individuals recovered from natural SARS-CoV-2 infection. The rearrangement combines TRBV7-2 with TRBJ2-3; the D segment may tentatively be TRBD1 or TRBD2, each giving 5 matched bases. The sample consisted of peripheral blood, taken after recovery from COVID-19. This sequence was found in a human donor who had recovered from COVID-19. The DNA reads TGTGCCAGCAGCCCCTCTGTCGGGGCCCCTAGCACAGATACGCAGTATTTT. Translation gives CASSPSVGAPSTDTQYF.